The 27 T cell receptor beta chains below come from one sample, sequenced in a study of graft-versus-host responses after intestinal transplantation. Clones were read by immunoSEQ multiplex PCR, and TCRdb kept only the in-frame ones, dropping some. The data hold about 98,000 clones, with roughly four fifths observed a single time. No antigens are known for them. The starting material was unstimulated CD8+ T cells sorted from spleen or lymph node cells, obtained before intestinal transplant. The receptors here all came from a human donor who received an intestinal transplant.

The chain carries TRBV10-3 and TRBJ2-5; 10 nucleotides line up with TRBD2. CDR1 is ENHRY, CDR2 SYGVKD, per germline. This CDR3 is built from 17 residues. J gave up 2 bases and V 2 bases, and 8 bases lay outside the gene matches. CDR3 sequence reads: CAISEPLAGVRQETQYF. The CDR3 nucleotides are TGTGCCATCAGTGAGCCGCTAGCGGGGGTCCGACAAGAGACCCAGTACTTC.

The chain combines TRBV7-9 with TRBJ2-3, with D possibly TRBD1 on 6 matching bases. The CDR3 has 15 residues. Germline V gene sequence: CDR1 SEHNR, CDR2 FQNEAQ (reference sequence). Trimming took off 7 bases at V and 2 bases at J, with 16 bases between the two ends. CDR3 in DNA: TGTGCCAGCATAGGACAGCAGGGCGCCACAGATACGCAGTATTTT. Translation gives CASIGQQGATDTQYF.

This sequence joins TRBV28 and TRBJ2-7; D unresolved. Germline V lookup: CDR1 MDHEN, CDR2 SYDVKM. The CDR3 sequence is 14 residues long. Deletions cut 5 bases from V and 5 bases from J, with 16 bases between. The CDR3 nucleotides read TGTGCCAGCAGTCCCGTCCTTCGGGCGGACGAGCAGTACTTC. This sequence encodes CASSPVLRADEQYF.

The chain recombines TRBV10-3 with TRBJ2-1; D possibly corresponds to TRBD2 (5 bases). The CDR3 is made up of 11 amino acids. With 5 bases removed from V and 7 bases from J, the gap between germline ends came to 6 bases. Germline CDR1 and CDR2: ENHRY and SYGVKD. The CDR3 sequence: CAISQRNEQFF. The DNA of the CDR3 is TGTGCCATCAGTCAGCGGAATGAGCAGTTCTTC.

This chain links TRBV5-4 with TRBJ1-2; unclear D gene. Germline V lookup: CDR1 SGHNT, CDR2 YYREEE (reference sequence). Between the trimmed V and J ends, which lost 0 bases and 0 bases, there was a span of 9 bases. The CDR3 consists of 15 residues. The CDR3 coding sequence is TGTGCCAGCAGCTTGGGGGCCCCTGCTAACTATGGCTACACCTTC. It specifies CASSLGAPANYGYTF.

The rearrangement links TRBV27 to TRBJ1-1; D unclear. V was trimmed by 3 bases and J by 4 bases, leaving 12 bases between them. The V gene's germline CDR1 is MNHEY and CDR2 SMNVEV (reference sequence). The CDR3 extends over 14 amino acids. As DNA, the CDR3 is TGTGCCAGCAGTTTCGTTGGGTTGGGCACTGAAGCTTTCTTT. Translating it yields CASSFVGLGTEAFF.

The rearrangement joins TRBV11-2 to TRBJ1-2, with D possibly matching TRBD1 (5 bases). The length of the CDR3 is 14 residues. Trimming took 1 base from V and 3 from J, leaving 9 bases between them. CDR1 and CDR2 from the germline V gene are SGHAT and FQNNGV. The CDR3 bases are TGTGCCAGCAGCTTAGGTTTAGGGGACTATGGCTACACCTTC. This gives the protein CASSLGLGDYGYTF.

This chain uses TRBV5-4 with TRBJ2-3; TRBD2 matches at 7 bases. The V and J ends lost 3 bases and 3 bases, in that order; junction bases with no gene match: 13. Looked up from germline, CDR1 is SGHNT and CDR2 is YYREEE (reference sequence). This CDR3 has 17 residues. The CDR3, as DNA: TGTGCCAGCAGCTCCGGCCTGGGTGGTAGCGGGACAGATACGCAGTATTTT. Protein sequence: CASSSGLGGSGTDTQYF.

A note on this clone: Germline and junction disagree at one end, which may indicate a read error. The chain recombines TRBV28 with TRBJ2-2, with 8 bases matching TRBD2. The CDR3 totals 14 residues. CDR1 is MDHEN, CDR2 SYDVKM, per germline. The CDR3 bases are TGTGTCAGCGCAGCGGGAGCGAACACCGGGGAGCTGTTTTTT. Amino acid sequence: CVSAAGANTGELFF.

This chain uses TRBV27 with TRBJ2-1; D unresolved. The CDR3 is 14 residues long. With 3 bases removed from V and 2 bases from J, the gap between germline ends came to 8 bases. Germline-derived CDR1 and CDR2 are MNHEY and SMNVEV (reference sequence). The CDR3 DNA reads TGTGCCAGCAGTTTCCAGGATACCTACAATGAGCAGTTCTTC. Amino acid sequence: CASSFQDTYNEQFF.

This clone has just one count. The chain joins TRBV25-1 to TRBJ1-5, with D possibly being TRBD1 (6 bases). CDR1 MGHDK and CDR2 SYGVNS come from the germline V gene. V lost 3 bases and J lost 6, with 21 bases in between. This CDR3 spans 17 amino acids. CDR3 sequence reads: CASSERGAVGGRQPQHF. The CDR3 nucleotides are TGTGCCAGCAGTGAGAGGGGGGCTGTGGGGGGCCGTCAGCCCCAGCATTTT.

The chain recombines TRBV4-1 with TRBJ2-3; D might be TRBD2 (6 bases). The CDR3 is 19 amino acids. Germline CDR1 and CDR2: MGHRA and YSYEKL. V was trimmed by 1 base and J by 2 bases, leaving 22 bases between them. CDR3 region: CASSQAEGLNSLHTDTQYF. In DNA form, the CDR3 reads TGCGCCAGCAGCCAAGCCGAAGGACTAAACTCCCTACACACAGATACGCAGTATTTT.

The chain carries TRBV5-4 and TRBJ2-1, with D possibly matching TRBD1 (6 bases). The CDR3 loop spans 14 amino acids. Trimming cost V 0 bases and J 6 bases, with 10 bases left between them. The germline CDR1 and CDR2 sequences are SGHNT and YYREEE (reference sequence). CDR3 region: CASSLGPGANEQFF. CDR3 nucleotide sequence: TGTGCCAGCAGCTTGGGGCCAGGGGCCAATGAGCAGTTCTTC.

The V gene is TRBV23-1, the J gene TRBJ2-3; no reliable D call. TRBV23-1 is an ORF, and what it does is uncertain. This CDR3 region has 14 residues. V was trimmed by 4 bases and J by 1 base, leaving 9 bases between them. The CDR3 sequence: CASSPGPRTDTQYF. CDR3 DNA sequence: TGCGCCAGCAGTCCCGGACCCCGCACAGATACGCAGTATTTT.

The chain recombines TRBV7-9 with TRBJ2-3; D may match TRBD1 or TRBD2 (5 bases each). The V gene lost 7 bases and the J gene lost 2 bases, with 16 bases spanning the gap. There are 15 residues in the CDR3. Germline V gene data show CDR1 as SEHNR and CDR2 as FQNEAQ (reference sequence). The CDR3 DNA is TGTGCCAGCATACTTGGTAGGGGACCCACAGATACGCAGTATTTT. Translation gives CASILGRGPTDTQYF.

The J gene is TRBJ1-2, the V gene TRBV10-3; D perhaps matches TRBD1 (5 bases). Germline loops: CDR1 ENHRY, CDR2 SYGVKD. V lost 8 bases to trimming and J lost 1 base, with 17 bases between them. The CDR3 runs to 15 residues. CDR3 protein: CAIRGTTDRNYGYTF. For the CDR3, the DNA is TGTGCCATCCGCGGTACGACAGACCGTAACTATGGCTACACCTTC.

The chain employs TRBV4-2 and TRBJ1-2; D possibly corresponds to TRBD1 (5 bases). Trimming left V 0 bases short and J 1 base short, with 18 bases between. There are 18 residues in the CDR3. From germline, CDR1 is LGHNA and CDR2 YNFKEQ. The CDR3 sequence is CASSQERGGEAFNYGYTF. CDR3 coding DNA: TGTGCCAGCAGCCAAGAACGGGGGGGAGAGGCTTTTAACTATGGCTACACCTTC.

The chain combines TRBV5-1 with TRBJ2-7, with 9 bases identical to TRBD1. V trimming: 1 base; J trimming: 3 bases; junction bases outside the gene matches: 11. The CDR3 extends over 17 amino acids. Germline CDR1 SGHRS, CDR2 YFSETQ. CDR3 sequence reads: CASSLRRTGEYSYEQYF. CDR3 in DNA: TGCGCCAGCAGCTTGAGAAGGACAGGGGAGTATAGCTACGAGCAGTACTTC. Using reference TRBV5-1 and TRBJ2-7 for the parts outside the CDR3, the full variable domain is KAGVTQTPRYLIKTRGQQVTLSCSPISGHRSVSWYQQTPGQGLQFLFEYFSETQRNKGNFPGRFSGRQFSNSRSEMNVSTLELGDSALYLCASSLRRTGEYSYEQYFGPGTRLTVT.

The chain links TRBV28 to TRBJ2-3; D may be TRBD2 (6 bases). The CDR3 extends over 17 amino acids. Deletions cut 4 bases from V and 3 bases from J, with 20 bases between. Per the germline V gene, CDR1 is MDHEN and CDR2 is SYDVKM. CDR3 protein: CASSSTRDLPRTDTQYF. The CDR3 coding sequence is TGTGCCAGCAGTTCTACCCGGGACTTACCCCGTACAGATACGCAGTATTTT.

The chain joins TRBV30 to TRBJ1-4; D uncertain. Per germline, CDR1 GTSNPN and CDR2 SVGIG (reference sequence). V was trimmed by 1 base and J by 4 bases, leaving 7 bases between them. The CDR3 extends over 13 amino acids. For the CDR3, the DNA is TGTGCCTGGAGTGGGGGATTTAATGAAAAACTGTTTTTT. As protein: CAWSGGFNEKLFF.

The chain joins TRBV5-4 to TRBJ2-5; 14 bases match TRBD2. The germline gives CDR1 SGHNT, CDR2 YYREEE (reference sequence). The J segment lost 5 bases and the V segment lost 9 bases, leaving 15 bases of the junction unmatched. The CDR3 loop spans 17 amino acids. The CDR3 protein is CATGPGLAGVYGETQYF. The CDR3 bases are TGTGCCACCGGTCCGGGACTAGCGGGGGTGTACGGGGAGACCCAGTACTTC.

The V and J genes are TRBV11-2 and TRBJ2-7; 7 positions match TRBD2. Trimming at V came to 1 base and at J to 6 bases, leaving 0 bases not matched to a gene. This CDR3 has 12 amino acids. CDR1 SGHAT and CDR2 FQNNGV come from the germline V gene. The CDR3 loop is CASSLGGGEQYF. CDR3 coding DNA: TGTGCCAGCAGCTTAGGCGGGGGCGAGCAGTACTTC.

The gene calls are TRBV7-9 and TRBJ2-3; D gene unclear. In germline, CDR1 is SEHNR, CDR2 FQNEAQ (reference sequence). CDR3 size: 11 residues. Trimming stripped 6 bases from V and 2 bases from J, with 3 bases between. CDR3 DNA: TGTGCCAGCAGTCTCACAGATACGCAGTATTTT. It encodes CASSLTDTQYF.

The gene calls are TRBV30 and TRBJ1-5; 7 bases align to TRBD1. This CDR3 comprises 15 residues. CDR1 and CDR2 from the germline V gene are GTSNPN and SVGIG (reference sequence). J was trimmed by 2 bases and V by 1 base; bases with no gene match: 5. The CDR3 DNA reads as TGTGCCTGGAGTGCGGGACAGTCGGGCAATCAGCCCCAGCATTTT. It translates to CAWSAGQSGNQPQHF.

The CDR3 reads CASSQELAGGEETQYF. In DNA, the CDR3 is TGCGCCAGCAGCCAAGAACTAGCGGGAGGGGAAGAGACCCAGTACTTC. This chain connects TRBV4-1 to TRBJ2-5; TRBD2 agrees at 13 bases. Germline-derived CDR1 and CDR2 are MGHRA and YSYEKL. With 0 bases clipped from V and 3 bases from J, the junction kept 1 base outside the gene matches. This CDR3 region has 16 residues.

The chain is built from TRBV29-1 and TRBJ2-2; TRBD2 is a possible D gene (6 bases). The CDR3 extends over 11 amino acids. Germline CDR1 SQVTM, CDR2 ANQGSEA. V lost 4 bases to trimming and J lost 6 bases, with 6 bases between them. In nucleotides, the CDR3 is TGCAGCGTTGGGGGGGCCGGGGAGCTGTTTTTT. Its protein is CSVGGAGELFF.

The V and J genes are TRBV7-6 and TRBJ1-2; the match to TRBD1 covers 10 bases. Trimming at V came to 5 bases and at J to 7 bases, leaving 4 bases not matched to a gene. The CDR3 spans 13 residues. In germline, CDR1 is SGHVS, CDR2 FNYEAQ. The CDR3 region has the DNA TGTGCCAGCAGCACCGGGACAGGGGTTGGCTACACCTTC. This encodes CASSTGTGVGYTF.